The next 13 T cell receptor beta chains were all read from a single sample in a study of neurological immune-mediated disorders. TCRdb redid the calling of the 5' RACE reads with MiXCR, one entry per CDR3 protein. The repertoire holds 65,000 to 85,000 distinct CDR3 sequences, with 5% to 6% as singletons. The time point here: longitudinal time-point 2. Sequenced input: PBMCs. The receptor set was obtained from a woman in her sixties or seventies with multiple sclerosis.

The V gene is TRBV20-1, the J gene TRBJ1-2; tentative D call: TRBD1 (6 bases). V lost 2 bases, J lost 5 bases, and 15 bases lay in between. Germline lookup yields CDR1 DFQATT and CDR2 SNEGSKA (reference sequence). The CDR3 sequence is 14 residues long. The CDR3, as DNA: TGCAGTGCTAGAATTGGGGGGGCCGGGTATGGCTACACCTTC. Translated, it gives CSARIGGAGYGYTF.

At least ten counts were recorded for this clonotype. The chain combines TRBV7-9 with TRBJ1-1; D unclear. This CDR3 is 14 amino acids long. Trimming pared 5 bases from V and 10 bases from J, leaving 20 bases between. Germline-derived CDR1 and CDR2 are SEHNR and FQNEAQ (reference sequence). The CDR3 DNA reads TGTGCCAGCAGCGTCCTCCCCGCCTTTTACTTAGCTTTCTTT. This gives the protein CASSVLPAFYLAFF.

This clonotype showed up many times. The J gene is TRBJ2-1, the V gene TRBV3-1; the match to TRBD2 covers 8 bases. Losses at the gene ends were 4 bases for V and 6 bases for J; bases not matched to a gene: 14. This CDR3 has 17 amino acids. CDR1 is LGHDT and CDR2 is YNNKEL in the germline V gene (reference sequence). The DNA for the CDR3 is TGTGCCAGCAGCCCGTCCCTGAGAGCGGGGGCCTTCAATGAGCAGTTCTTC. Amino acids: CASSPSLRAGAFNEQFF.

This clonotype was found many times. The chain carries TRBV20-1 and TRBJ1-1; D gene unclear. The CDR3 sequence is 12 residues long. V shed 1 base and J shed 6 bases, with 9 bases lying between them. CDR1 DFQATT and CDR2 SNEGSKA come from the germline V gene (reference sequence). The DNA of the CDR3 is TGCAGTGCTAGAGTAAGTCTCCCTGAAGCTTTCTTT. This translates into CSARVSLPEAFF.

This clonotype was seen at least ten times. The junction departs from the called germline gene at one end, perhaps through a read error. This chain links TRBV19 with TRBJ1-2; TRBD1 matches at 7 bases. From germline, CDR1 is LNHDA and CDR2 SQIVND (reference sequence). The CDR3 extends over 14 amino acids. Here the CDR3 DNA reads TGTGCTAGTAGTCGGCGACAGGGATTCTATGGCTACACCTTC. Translated, it gives CASSRRQGFYGYTF.

This clonotype was seen a handful of times. V gene TRBV5-1 combines with J gene TRBJ1-4, with TRBD1 matching over 8 bases. CDR3 length: 13 amino acids. Germline-derived CDR1 and CDR2 are SGHRS and YFSETQ. Trimming at V came to 5 bases and at J to 6 bases, leaving 3 bases not matched to a gene. This chain's CDR3 is CASRTGDDEKLFF. The CDR3 DNA reads TGCGCCAGCAGGACAGGGGACGATGAAAAACTGTTTTTT.

This clonotype was observed many times. The V gene is TRBV15, the J gene TRBJ2-1, with TRBD1 matching 8 bases. V shed 4 bases, J shed 2 bases, and the junction held 10 bases outside the gene matches. The CDR3 spans 17 residues. CDR1 and CDR2 (germline): LNHNV, YYDKDF (reference sequence). The CDR3 loop is CATSIQGQGRPYNEQFF. In nucleotides, the CDR3 is TGTGCCACCAGCATTCAAGGACAGGGAAGGCCCTACAATGAGCAGTTCTTC.

The table lists this clonotype with many counts. The chain links TRBV11-3 to TRBJ2-1; D perhaps matches TRBD2 (6 bases). Deletions cut 1 base from V and 8 bases from J, with 6 bases between. Germline V gene lookup returns CDR1 SGHNT and CDR2 YENEEA. The CDR3 sequence is 12 residues long. The CDR3 nucleotides read TGTGCCAGCAGCTTAGCGGGGGATGAGCAGTTCTTC. The encoded protein is CASSLAGDEQFF.

This clonotype showed up just a few times. The chain combines TRBV20-1 with TRBJ2-7; 9 positions agree with TRBD2. CDR1 is DFQATT and CDR2 is SNEGSKA in the germline V gene (reference sequence). V gave up 8 bases and J gave up 6 bases; unmatched junction bases: 5. The CDR3 is made up of 11 amino acids. CDR3 DNA: TGCAGTTTGGGCGGGGGGGCCGAGCAGTACTTC. Its protein is CSLGGGAEQYF.

This clonotype was found many times. This rearrangement joins TRBV6-5 to TRBJ2-1, with D possibly being TRBD2 (5 bases). CDR1 is MNHEY, CDR2 SVGAGI, per germline. The CDR3 runs 11 residues. V shed 5 bases and J shed 14 bases, with 13 bases lying between them. The CDR3 DNA reads as TGTGCCAGCAGTACGGTCATGGAGGAGTTCTTC. Residues: CASSTVMEEFF.

The table lists this clonotype with many counts. V and J are TRBV2 and TRBJ2-1, with no clear D. Trimming removed 6 bases from V and 0 bases from J, with 9 bases in between. The CDR3 sequence is 14 residues long. Germline V gene sequence: CDR1 SNHLY, CDR2 FYNNEI. CDR3 loop: CASRSRTSYNEQFF. The DNA for the CDR3 is TGTGCCAGCAGATCGCGGACCTCCTACAATGAGCAGTTCTTC.

The chain carries TRBV2 and TRBJ2-4; TRBD2 might be the D (5 bases). Germline-derived CDR1 and CDR2 are SNHLY and FYNNEI. The CDR3 is made up of 14 amino acids. Trimming took off 3 bases at V and 6 bases at J, with 12 bases between the two ends. CDR3 nucleotides: TGTGCCAGCAGTGAGGTACTAGTCGGAAACATTCAGTACTTC. Translated: CASSEVLVGNIQYF.

This clonotype was counted at least ten times. V and J are TRBV5-1 and TRBJ2-1; 7 bases are shared with TRBD2. This CDR3 is built from 17 residues. J lost 2 bases, V lost 0 bases, and 8 bases had no gene match. Germline CDR1 SGHRS, CDR2 YFSETQ. The DNA of the CDR3 is TGCGCCAGCAGCTTGGTTTCCGCGGGGGTGGCCTACAATGAGCAGTTCTTC. This translates into CASSLVSAGVAYNEQFF.